The clone carrying this T cell receptor (beta chain) was observed a single time. Its antigen is undetermined. Researchers ran the PCR with 60 Vbeta and 13 Jbeta primers. Generated by immunoSEQ multiplex PCR, the TCRdb table keeps only in-frame clones and is missing some. The table records 110,000 or so clones, around 82% of them present only once. The data stem from a study of cytomegalovirus exposure and HLA in healthy donors. Findings and limits, study-wide: TCR beta sequences reportedly predicted most subjects' HLA-A and HLA-B alleles accurately. Researchers counted around 160 TCR beta chains as cytomegalovirus-associated.

From germline, CDR1 is MDHEN and CDR2 SYDVKM. This CDR3 comprises 14 residues. With V trimmed by 7 bases and J by 7 bases, 10 bases remained unmatched. This TCR was recovered from a woman in her twenties or thirties in good health and CMV-seropositive. The chain joins TRBV28 to TRBJ1-2; 9 bases fit TRBD1. The sample was PBMCs. Here the CDR3 DNA reads TGTGCCAGCACCGTCACAGGACAGGGGAGTGGCTACACCTTC. It codes for CASTVTGQGSGYTF.